This T cell receptor beta chain was documented in a study of cytomegalovirus exposure and HLA in healthy donors. The J segment lost 6 bases and the V segment lost 3 bases, leaving 7 bases of the junction unmatched. The germline V gene has CDR1 SGDLS and CDR2 YYNGEE. The CDR3 loop spans 15 amino acids. The primer mix had 60 Vbeta and 13 Jbeta primers. Original data processing: Around 9.9 million shared chains were among the about 80 million unique TCR beta chains that a later analysis counted. Assay: immunoSEQ multiplex PCR; the TCRdb copy retains only in-frame clones and omits some. V, J and clone size were drawn from that table, and D and trimming were deduced from the DNA. The sample lists some 66,000 clones, approximately 78% occurring once.

The genes are TRBV9 and TRBJ2-2; 8 bases agree with TRBD1. The material sequenced was PBMCs. This clonotype was obtained from a middle-aged man in good health and CMV-seronegative. CDR3 residues: CASSAGQGFPGELFF. The CDR3 coding sequence is TGTGCCAGCAGCGCAGGACAGGGCTTTCCCGGGGAGCTGTTTTTT.